The 11 T cell receptor beta chains listed next were all sequenced from one sample in a study of CXCR3-negative and CXCR3-positive naive CD8 T cells. Libraries were UMI-labeled 5' RACE TRB cDNA. TCRdb re-called the 5' RACE reads and shows each CDR3 protein once, DNA omitted. The repertoire shows fewer than 50,000 distinct CDR3 sequences; the top ten hold roughly 1.5%. The specimen sequenced was naive CXCR3- CD8+ T cells from blood. The subset here: CD45RO-CCR7+CD27+CD95- naive CD8+ T cells lacking CXCR3 (TNR3-). These receptors all come from a human donor in good health. Some clones in this sample may be carry-over from other donors' samples.

The chain couples TRBV6-5 to TRBJ2-7; there is no DNA to check the TCRdb D call of TRBD1. CDR3 length: 16 amino acids. Germline V gives CDR1 MNHEY, CDR2 SVGAGI. CDR3 in amino acids: CASSYCITGQANEQYF.

V and J are TRBV28 and TRBJ2-7; as DNA is missing, the TRBD1 call by TCRdb cannot be tested. The CDR3 is made up of 14 amino acids. The germline CDR1 and CDR2 sequences are MDHEN and SYDVKM. The CDR3 here is CASSPTGVYYEQYF.

The gene calls are TRBV7-9 and TRBJ2-5; checking the TCRdb D call of TRBD2 is not possible without DNA. CDR1 and CDR2 from the germline V gene are SEHNR and FQNEAQ (reference sequence). The CDR3 contains 14 residues. Here the CDR3 reads CASSLVQGRETQYF.

V gene TRBV12-3 or TRBV12-4 combines with J gene TRBJ2-1; the TCRdb D gene call, TRBD2, has no DNA to confirm it. The CDR3 contains 14 residues. The CDR3 loop reads CATISGGTYNEQFF.

The gene calls are TRBV3-1 and TRBJ2-1; TCRdb reports TRBD1, a call that lacks DNA to check it against. CDR3 length: 16 amino acids. The germline V gene encodes CDR1 LGHDT and CDR2 YNNKEL (reference sequence). This CDR3 is CASSHAGTGGGNEQFF.

J is TRBJ2-3 and V is TRBV29-1; checking the TCRdb D call of TRBD1 is not possible without DNA. CDR1 and CDR2 from the germline V gene are SQVTM and ANQGSEA. This CDR3 contains 14 residues. This CDR3 reads CSVVKADMGDTQYF.

This chain uses TRBV29-1 with TRBJ1-2; the TCRdb call, TRBD1, lacks DNA for checking. CDR3 length equals 14 residues. Per the germline V gene, CDR1 is SQVTM and CDR2 is ANQGSEA. Here the CDR3 reads CSVDAGERPGGYTF.

The chain links TRBV29-1 to TRBJ2-7; TCRdb calls TRBD2, which cannot be checked without DNA. This CDR3 comprises 12 residues. Germline CDR1 and CDR2: SQVTM and ANQGSEA. The CDR3: CSVADLGGEQYF.

The chain carries TRBV4-3 and TRBJ2-7. CDR3 length equals 14 residues. The germline V gene has CDR1 LGHNA and CDR2 YSLEER. CDR3 sequence: CASSPAGATYEQYF.

The chain carries TRBV7-9 and TRBJ2-5; the D gene TCRdb calls, TRBD1, cannot be checked with no DNA. The CDR3 has 13 amino acids. Germline loops: CDR1 SEHNR, CDR2 FQNEAQ (reference sequence). The CDR3 loop reads CASSPPDQETQYF.

The chain has TRBV5-5 and TRBJ2-3; TCRdb designates TRBD2, a call that cannot be tested without DNA. The CDR3 is 14 amino acids. Germline V gene sequence: CDR1 SGHKS, CDR2 YYEKEE (reference sequence). CDR3 in amino acids: CASSLGLAGPEKYF.